One T cell receptor beta chain is described in this entry. What it binds is unknown. This sample's time point: persistent/refractory GD, antithyroid drugs over 5 years with positive TRAb. PBMC RNA was the source of the TCR library. Arm-PCR of CDR3 regions and iRepertoire HTBI primers were used to build TCR beta libraries. TCRdb independently ran MiXCR on the multiplex PCR reads; one entry per CDR3 protein. The sample yields over 350,000 distinct CDR3 sequences, around 20% seen once. The data are from a study of regulatory T cells in long-lasting Graves disease. Overall study findings and caveats: Investigators studied peripheral blood only, not thyroid tissue.

Sequences were derived from peripheral blood mononuclear cells (PBMCs), sampled when the disease was refractory, from a patient treated with antithyroid drugs. The receptor comes from a female donor with Graves disease.

Here the CDR3 DNA reads TGCGCCAGCTGGTCGGGACTAGCCGCCTCGAGAGGTTACGAGCAGTACTTC. Protein sequence: CASWSGLAASRGYEQYF. This chain joins TRBV5-1 and TRBJ2-7, with 9 positions matching TRBD2. This CDR3 has 17 residues. Trimming at V came to 7 bases and at J to 4 bases, leaving 18 bases not matched to a gene. Germline lookup yields CDR1 SGHRS and CDR2 YFSETQ.